This TCR beta chain was observed in a study of shared clonotypes between healthy human individuals. Trimming removed 1 base from V and 0 bases from J; junction bases left unmatched: 9. CDR1 is SGHVS and CDR2 is FQNEAQ in the germline V gene. The CDR3 has 17 residues. The study, taken as a whole, reports: Apart from blood, nothing was sampled; tissue repertoires likely differ. Clonotype sharing levels among donors were expected to vary with sequencing depth.

The study ran the assay at deep level. Here immunoSEQ multiplex PCR was the method, and the copy in TCRdb shows in-frame clones only, minus some. The data hold 900,000 to 1,200,000 clones, with around 78% observed a single time. Comments on this clone: Its antigen is not identified.

The sample was memory CD4+ T cells from PBMCs. Subset noted: CD45RA-negative fraction. The sequence came from a man between 18 and 29 years old in good health. Some clones in this sample may be carry-over from other donors' samples. The V call is TRBV7-8, the J call TRBJ2-7; 7 bases line up with TRBD1. CDR3 sequence: CASSLGHRTGSSYEQYF. CDR3 DNA sequence: TGTGCCAGCAGCTTAGGGCATCGGACAGGAAGCTCCTACGAGCAGTACTTC.